This TCR beta chain originates from a study of molecular identifiers for immune sequencing clone quantification. TCRdb called the PCR reads again in MiXCR, with one record for every CDR3 protein. The sample holds over 600,000 distinct CDR3 sequences, nearly 20% seen once. This clonotype came up many times. CDR1 and CDR2 (germline): MDHEN, SYDVKM. The V gene lost 3 bases and the J gene lost 1 base, with 12 bases spanning the gap. The CDR3 consists of 15 residues. This chain uses TRBV28 with TRBJ2-5; D remains unclear. The sample taken for sequencing was naive CD8+ T cells from blood, with Jurkat cell RNA spiked in. Subset defined: FACS-sorted CD8+CD4-CCR7+CD45RA+ naive T cells. The receptor's source is a human donor in good health. Some libraries in this study had Jurkat cell RNA spiked in. The CDR3, as DNA: TGTGCCAGCAGTTTCGGGCGGTATCTCCAAGAGACCCAGTACTTC. This translates into CASSFGRYLQETQYF.